This T cell receptor (beta chain) was sequenced in a study of T cell changes during pregnancy in multiple sclerosis. There are 12 residues in the CDR3. In germline, CDR1 is SGDLS, CDR2 YYNGEE. Deletions cut 6 bases from V and 8 bases from J, with 14 bases between. Here immunoSEQ multiplex PCR was the method, and the copy in TCRdb shows in-frame clones only, minus some. The data contain roughly 24,000 clones, under 90% of them singletons. Material: CD8+ T cells from peripheral blood mononuclear cells, obtained before pregnancy. The rearrangement links TRBV9 to TRBJ1-2; the D gene is possibly TRBD1 (6 bases). This TCR was sampled from a female donor with multiple sclerosis, enrolled in a pregnancy study. The CDR3 here is CASTWGGRGYTF. DNA of the CDR3: TGTGCCAGCACCTGGGGGGGCCGGGGCTACACCTTC.